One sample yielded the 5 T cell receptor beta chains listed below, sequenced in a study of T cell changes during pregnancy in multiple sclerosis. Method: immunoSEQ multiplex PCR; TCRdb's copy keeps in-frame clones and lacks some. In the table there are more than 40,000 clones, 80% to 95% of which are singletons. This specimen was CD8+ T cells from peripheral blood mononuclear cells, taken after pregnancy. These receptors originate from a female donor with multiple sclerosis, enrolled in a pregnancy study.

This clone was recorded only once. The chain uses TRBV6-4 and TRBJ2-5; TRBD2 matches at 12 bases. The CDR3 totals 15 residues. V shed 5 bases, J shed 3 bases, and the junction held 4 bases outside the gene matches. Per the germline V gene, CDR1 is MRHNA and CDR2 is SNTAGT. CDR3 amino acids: CASSPSSGGEETQYF. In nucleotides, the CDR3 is TGTGCCAGCAGTCCATCTAGCGGGGGGGAAGAGACCCAGTACTTC.

The CDR3 nucleotides are TGTGCCAGTAGTATAGGAGGGCCTTATATCGGGGAGCTGTTTTTT. As protein: CASSIGGPYIGELFF. The chain recombines TRBV19 with TRBJ2-2, with D perhaps TRBD2 (5 bases). V lost 1 base and J lost 7, with 13 bases in between. The CDR3 is 15 residues long. Germline lookup yields CDR1 LNHDA and CDR2 SQIVND (reference sequence). The variable domain in full, completed from reference TRBV19 and TRBJ2-2, reads DGGITQSPKYLFRKEGQNVTLSCEQNLNHDAMYWYRQDPGQGLRLIYYSQIVNDFQKGDIAEGYSVSREKKESFPLTVTSAQKNPTAFYLCASSIGGPYIGELFFGEGSRLTVL.

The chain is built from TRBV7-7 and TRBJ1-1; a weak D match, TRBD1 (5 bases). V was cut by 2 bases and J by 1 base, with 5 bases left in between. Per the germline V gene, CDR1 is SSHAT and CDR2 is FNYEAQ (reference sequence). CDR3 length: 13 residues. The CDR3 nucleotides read TGTGCCAGCAGCTTAACAGGGAACACTGAAGCTTTCTTT. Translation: CASSLTGNTEAFF.

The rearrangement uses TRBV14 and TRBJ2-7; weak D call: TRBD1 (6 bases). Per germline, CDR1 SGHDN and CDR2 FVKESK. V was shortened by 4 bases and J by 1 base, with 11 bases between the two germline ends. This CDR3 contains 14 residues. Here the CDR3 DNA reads TGTGCCAGCAGCCCCGGGGACACATCCTACGAGCAGTACTTC. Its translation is CASSPGDTSYEQYF.

The CDR3 DNA reads TGCGCCAGCAGCCAAGGACAGGAATCCTACGAGCAGTACTTC. Translated, it gives CASSQGQESYEQYF. The chain combines TRBV4-1 with TRBJ2-7, with a tentative D call TRBD1 (6 bases). The CDR3 is 14 residues long. CDR1 and CDR2 from the germline V gene are MGHRA and YSYEKL. The V and J ends lost 1 base and 1 base respectively, with 8 bases between them.